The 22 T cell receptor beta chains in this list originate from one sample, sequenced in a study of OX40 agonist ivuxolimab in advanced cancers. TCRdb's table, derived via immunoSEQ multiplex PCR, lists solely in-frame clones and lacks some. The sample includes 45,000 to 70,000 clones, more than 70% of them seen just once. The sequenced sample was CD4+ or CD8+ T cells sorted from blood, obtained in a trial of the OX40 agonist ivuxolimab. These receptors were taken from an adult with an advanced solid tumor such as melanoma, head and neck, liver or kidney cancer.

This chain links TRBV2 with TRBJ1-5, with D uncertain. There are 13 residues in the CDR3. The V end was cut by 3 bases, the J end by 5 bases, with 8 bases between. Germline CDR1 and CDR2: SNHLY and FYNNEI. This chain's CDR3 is CASSEGTHQPQHF. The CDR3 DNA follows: TGTGCCAGCAGTGAGGGTACACATCAGCCCCAGCATTTT.

This CDR3 is CASSPLGWDTEAFF. The CDR3 nucleotides are TGTGCCAGCAGCCCACTGGGGTGGGACACTGAAGCTTTCTTT. The rearrangement uses TRBV6-5 and TRBJ1-1; D ambiguous. This CDR3 has 14 residues. Germline-derived CDR1 and CDR2 are MNHEY and SVGAGI. V lost 6 bases and J lost 3, with 14 bases in between.

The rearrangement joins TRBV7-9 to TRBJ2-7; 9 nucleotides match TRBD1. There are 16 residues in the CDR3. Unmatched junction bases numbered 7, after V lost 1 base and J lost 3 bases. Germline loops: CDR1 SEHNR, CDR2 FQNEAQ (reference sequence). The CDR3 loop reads CASSLGPPGQGYEQYF. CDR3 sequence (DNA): TGTGCCAGCAGCTTAGGGCCCCCGGGACAGGGCTACGAGCAGTACTTC.

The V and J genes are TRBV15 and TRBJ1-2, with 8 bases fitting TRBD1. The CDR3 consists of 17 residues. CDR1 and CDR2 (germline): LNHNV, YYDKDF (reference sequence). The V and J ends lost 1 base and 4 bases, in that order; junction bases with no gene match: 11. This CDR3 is CATSRVFDRGSVYGYTF. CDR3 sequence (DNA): TGTGCCACCAGCAGAGTCTTCGACAGGGGCTCGGTCTATGGCTACACCTTC.

The DNA for the CDR3 is TGTGCCAGCAGCTCCTTAACTGGAAACACCATATATTTT. Its translation: CASSSLTGNTIYF. This sequence joins TRBV5-5 and TRBJ1-3; D remains ambiguous. The CDR3 covers 13 residues. The germline CDR1 and CDR2 sequences are SGHKS and YYEKEE (reference sequence). V lost 3 bases, J lost 2 bases, and 6 bases lay in between.

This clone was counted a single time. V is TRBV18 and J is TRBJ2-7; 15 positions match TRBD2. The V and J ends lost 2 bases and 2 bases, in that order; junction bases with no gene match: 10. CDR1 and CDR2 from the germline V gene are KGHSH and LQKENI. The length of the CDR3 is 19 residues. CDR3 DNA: TGTGCCAGCTCACCAACGCCCGGGACTAGCGGGGGGCAAACCTACGAGCAGTACTTC. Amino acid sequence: CASSPTPGTSGGQTYEQYF.

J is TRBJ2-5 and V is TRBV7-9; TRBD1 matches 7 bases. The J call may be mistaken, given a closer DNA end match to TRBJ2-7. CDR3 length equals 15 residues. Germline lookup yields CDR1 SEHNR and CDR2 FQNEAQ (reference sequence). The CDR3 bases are TGTGCCAGCAGCTTAGCGACAGGGTACCCCTACGAGCAGTACTTC. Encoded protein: CASSLATGYPYEQYF.

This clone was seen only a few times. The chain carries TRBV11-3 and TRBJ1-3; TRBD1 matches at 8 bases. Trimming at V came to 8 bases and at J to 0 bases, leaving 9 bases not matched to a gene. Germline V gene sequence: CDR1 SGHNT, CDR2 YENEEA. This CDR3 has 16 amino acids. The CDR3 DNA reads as TGTGCCAGCGGGCCCTGGGACAGGAGCTCTGGAAACACCATATATTTT. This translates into CASGPWDRSSGNTIYF.

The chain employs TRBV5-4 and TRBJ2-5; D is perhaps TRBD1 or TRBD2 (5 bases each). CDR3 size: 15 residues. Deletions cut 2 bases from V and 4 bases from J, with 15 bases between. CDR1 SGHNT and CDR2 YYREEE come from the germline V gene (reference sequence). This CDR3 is CASSFFIEGPETQYF. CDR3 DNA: TGTGCCAGCAGCTTTTTCATAGAGGGGCCAGAGACCCAGTACTTC.

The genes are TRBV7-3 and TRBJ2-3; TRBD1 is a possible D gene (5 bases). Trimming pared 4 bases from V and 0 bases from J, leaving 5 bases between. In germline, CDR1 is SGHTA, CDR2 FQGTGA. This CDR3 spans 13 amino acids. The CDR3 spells CASSSGSTDTQYF. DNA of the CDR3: TGTGCCAGCAGCTCAGGGAGCACAGATACGCAGTATTTT.

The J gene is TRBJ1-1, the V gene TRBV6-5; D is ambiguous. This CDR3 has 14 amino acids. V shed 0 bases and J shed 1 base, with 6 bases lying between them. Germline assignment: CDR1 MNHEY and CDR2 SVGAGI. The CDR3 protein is CASSYSRQNTEAFF. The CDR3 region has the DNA TGTGCCAGCAGTTACTCGCGGCAGAACACTGAAGCTTTCTTT.

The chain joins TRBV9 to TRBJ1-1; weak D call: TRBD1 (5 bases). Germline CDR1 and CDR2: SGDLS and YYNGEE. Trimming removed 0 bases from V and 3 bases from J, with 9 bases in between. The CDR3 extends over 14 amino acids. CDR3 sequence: CASSVEGRHTEAFF. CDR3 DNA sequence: TGTGCCAGCAGCGTAGAGGGGAGGCACACTGAAGCTTTCTTT.

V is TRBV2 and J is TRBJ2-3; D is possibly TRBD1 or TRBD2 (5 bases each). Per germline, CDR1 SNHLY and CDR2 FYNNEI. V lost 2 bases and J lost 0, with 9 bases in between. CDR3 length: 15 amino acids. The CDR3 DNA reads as TGTGCCAGCAGTGAAAACGGGGCTAGCACAGATACGCAGTATTTT. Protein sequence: CASSENGASTDTQYF.

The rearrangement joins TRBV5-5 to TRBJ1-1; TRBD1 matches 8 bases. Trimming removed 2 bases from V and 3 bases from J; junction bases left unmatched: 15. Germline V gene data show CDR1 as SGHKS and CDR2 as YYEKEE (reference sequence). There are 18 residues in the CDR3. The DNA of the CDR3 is TGTGCCAGCAGCTTCACACCGCAGGGGGCGCTTTTGGACACTGAAGCTTTCTTT. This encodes CASSFTPQGALLDTEAFF. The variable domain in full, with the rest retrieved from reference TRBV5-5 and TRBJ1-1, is DAGVTQSPTHLIKTRGQQVTLRCSPISGHKSVSWYQQVLGQGPQFIFQYYEKEERGRGNFPDRFSARQFPNYSSELNVNALLLGDSALYLCASSFTPQGALLDTEAFFGQGTRLTVV.

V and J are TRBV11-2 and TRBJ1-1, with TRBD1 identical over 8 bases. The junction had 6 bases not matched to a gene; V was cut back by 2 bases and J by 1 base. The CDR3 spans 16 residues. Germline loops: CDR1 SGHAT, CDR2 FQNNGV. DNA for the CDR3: TGTGCCAGCAGCTTATTCAGGGGGCAAGGGAACACTGAAGCTTTCTTT. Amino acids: CASSLFRGQGNTEAFF.

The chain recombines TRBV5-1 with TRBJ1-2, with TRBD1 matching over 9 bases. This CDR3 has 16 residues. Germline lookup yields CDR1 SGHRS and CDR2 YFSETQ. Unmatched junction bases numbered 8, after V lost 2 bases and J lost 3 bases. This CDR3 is CASSFRDREPHYGYTF. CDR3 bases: TGCGCCAGCAGCTTCCGGGACAGGGAGCCCCACTATGGCTACACCTTC.

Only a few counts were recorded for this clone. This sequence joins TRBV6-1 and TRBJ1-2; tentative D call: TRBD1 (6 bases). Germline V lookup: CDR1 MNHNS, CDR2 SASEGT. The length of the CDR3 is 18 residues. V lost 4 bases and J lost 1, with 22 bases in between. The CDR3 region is CASSVQQGRRTLNYGYTF. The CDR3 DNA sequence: TGTGCCAGCAGTGTACAACAGGGACGCCGAACCCTTAACTATGGCTACACCTTC.

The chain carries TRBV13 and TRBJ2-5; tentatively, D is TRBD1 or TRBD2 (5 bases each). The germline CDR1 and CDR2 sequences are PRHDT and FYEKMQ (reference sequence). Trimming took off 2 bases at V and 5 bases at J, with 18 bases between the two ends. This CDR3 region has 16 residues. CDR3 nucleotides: TGTGCCAGCAGCTTATCCCTCCGGGGACGGGGTGAGACCCAGTACTTC. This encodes CASSLSLRGRGETQYF.

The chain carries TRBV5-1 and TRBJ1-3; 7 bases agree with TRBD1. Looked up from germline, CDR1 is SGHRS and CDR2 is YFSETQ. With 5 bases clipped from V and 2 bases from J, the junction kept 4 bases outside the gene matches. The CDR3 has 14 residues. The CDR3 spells CASSSGGTGNTIYF. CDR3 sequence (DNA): TGCGCCAGCAGTTCAGGGGGAACTGGAAACACCATATATTTT.

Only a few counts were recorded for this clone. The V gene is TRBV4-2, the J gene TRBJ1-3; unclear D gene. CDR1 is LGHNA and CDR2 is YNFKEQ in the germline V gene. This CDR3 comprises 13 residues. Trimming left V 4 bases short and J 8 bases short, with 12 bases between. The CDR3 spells CASSPSSKDTIYF. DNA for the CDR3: TGTGCCAGCAGCCCCAGTAGCAAGGACACCATATATTTT.

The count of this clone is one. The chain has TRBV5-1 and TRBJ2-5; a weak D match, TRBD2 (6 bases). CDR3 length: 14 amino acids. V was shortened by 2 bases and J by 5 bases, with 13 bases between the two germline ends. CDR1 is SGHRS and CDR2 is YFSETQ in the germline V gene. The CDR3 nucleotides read TGCGCCAGCAGCTTCTCGGGACTCGGGGAGACCCAGTACTTC. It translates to CASSFSGLGETQYF.

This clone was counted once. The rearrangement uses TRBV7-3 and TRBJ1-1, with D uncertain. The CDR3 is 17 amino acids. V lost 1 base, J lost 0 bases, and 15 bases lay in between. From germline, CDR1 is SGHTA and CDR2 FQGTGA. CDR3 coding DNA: TGTGCCAGCAGCTTAATCCCCCCGGGCAGACTGAACACTGAAGCTTTCTTT. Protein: CASSLIPPGRLNTEAFF.